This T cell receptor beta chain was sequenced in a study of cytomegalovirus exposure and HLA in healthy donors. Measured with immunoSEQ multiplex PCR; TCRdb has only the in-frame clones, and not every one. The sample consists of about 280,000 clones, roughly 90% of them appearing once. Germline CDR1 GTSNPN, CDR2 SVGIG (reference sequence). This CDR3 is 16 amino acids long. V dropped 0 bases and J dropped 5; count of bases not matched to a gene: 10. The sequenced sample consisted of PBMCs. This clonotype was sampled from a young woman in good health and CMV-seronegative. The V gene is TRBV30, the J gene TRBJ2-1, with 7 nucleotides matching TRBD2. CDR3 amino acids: CAWSVNGLAANNEQFF. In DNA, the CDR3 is TGTGCCTGGAGTGTGAATGGGCTAGCGGCTAACAATGAGCAGTTCTTC.